These 24 T cell receptor beta chains originate from one sample sequenced in a study of shared clonotypes between healthy human individuals. The method was immunoSEQ multiplex PCR; TCRdb's version includes in-frame clones alone and lacks a portion of them. The repertoire includes approximately 87,000 clones, about 63% of them detected once, and approximately 56% sits in the top ten. Sequencing input: memory CD8+ T cells sorted from blood. The subset denotes: CD45RO+ cells pooled with CCR7-negative TemRA cells. The receptors stem from a young man in good health.

The gene calls are TRBV28 and TRBJ1-5; 7 bases fit TRBD1. CDR1 and CDR2 (germline): MDHEN, SYDVKM. The CDR3 loop spans 13 amino acids. V was pared by 10 bases and J by 3 bases, with 6 bases of the junction left unmatched. The CDR3 is CATTGTDNQPQHF. CDR3 DNA: TGTGCCACCACCGGGACAGACAATCAGCCCCAGCATTTT.

V is TRBV28 and J is TRBJ2-7; D gene uncertain. The CDR3 consists of 17 residues. V lost 3 bases and J lost 0, with 18 bases in between. Germline V gives CDR1 MDHEN, CDR2 SYDVKM. This chain's CDR3 is CASSFPPDQASSYEQYF. CDR3 nucleotides: TGTGCCAGCAGTTTCCCGCCGGACCAGGCTTCCTCCTACGAGCAGTACTTC.

Worth noting for this clone: This probably arose from a read error, given a far larger clone one base away. The chain uses TRBV27 and TRBJ2-7; TRBD1 matches at 7 bases. The CDR3 runs to 16 residues. The germline CDR1 and CDR2 sequences are MNHEY and SMNVEV (reference sequence). The CDR3 is CASSLSLLRGRYEQHF. CDR3 nucleotides: TGTGCCAGCAGTTTATCATTGTTGAGGGGGCGCTACGAGCAGCACTTC.

This clone was counted only a few times. V and J are TRBV7-9 and TRBJ2-1; TRBD2 is a possible D gene (5 bases). Germline CDR1 is SEHNR and CDR2 is FQNEAQ (reference sequence). The CDR3 covers 12 residues. Trimming shortened V by 3 bases and J by 9 bases, and 9 bases separated the two germline ends. CDR3 coding DNA: TGTGCCAGCAGCTTCGAGGGTGTTGAGCAGTTCTTC. Translation gives CASSFEGVEQFF. The whole variable domain, filled in from reference TRBV7-9 and TRBJ2-1, reads DTGVSQNPRHKITKRGQNVTFRCDPISEHNRLYWYRQTLGQGPEFLTYFQNEAQLEKSRLLSDRFSAERPKGSFSTLEIQRTEQGDSAMYLCASSFEGVEQFFGPGTRLTVL.

In regard to this clone: A much larger clone sits a single nucleotide away, making a read error possible. The V call is TRBV11-2, the J call TRBJ1-1, with a weak D call TRBD1 (5 bases). The CDR3 contains 13 residues. Trimming pared 3 bases from V and 0 bases from J, leaving 5 bases between. CDR1 is SGHAT, CDR2 FQNNGV, per germline. This CDR3 reads CASSLTVNTEAFF. Here the CDR3 DNA reads TGTGCCAGCAGCTTGACAGTGAACACTGAAGCTTTCTTT.

The chain recombines TRBV6-5 with TRBJ1-1; D not certain. The germline CDR1 and CDR2 sequences are MNHEY and SVGAGI. CDR3 length equals 14 residues. The V gene lost 8 bases and the J gene lost 11 bases, with 24 bases spanning the gap. The CDR3 region is CASFRGTDANRAFF. CDR3 in DNA: TGTGCCAGCTTTCGGGGTACGGACGCAAATAGGGCTTTCTTT.

The V gene is TRBV18, the J gene TRBJ2-3, with TRBD1 as a possible D gene (6 bases). The CDR3 is 15 amino acids. V was shortened by 5 bases and J by 5 bases, with 17 bases between the two germline ends. Germline V gene data show CDR1 as KGHSH and CDR2 as LQKENI. The chain's CDR3 is CASSGRGTGLDTQYF. The CDR3 nucleotides read TGTGCCAGCTCAGGAAGAGGTACAGGGTTAGATACGCAGTATTTT.

The sample holds a few counts of this clone. The chain employs TRBV5-6 and TRBJ2-5, with TRBD2 matching over 12 bases. Germline CDR1 SGHDT, CDR2 YYEEEE. The ends lost 1 base at V and 2 bases at J; junction bases unmatched: 9. This CDR3 contains 18 residues. The CDR3 spells CASSLWLAGGKLQETQYF. CDR3 coding DNA: TGTGCCAGCAGCTTGTGGCTAGCGGGAGGGAAACTACAAGAGACCCAGTACTTC.

This clone was counted once. The chain joins TRBV1 to TRBJ1-2. TRBV1 corresponds to a pseudogene. CDR3 length: 16 amino acids. The CDR3 DNA reads as TGCACCAGCAGGCACGGTATTGTGCGAAAGACCTATGGCTACACCTTC. Translation: CTSRHGIVRKTYGYTF.

This clone was seen a handful of times. J is TRBJ2-1 and V is TRBV7-9; 7 bases map to TRBD2. Germline V gene lookup returns CDR1 SEHNR and CDR2 FQNEAQ (reference sequence). The CDR3 consists of 14 residues. The ends lost 5 bases at V and 6 bases at J; junction bases unmatched: 7. The CDR3 spells CASSAGVAGNEQFF. Here the CDR3 DNA reads TGTGCCAGCAGCGCCGGGGTAGCGGGCAATGAGCAGTTCTTC.

The chain joins TRBV6-5 to TRBJ2-5; possibly TRBD2 for D (6 bases). Trimming stripped 8 bases from V and 3 bases from J, with 16 bases between. CDR1 MNHEY and CDR2 SVGAGI come from the germline V gene. The CDR3 runs 14 residues. The DNA of the CDR3 is TGTGCCAGCGGGACTCCCAGGACCGAAGAGACCCAGTACTTC. Encoded protein: CASGTPRTEETQYF.

This chain joins TRBV11-2 and TRBJ2-7, with 12 bases fitting TRBD2. CDR3 length equals 15 residues. CDR1 is SGHAT, CDR2 FQNNGV, per germline. Losses at the gene ends were 2 bases for V and 5 bases for J; bases not matched to a gene: 4. CDR3 loop: CASSLLAGGYDEQYF. In DNA, the CDR3 is TGTGCCAGCAGCTTACTAGCGGGAGGGTACGACGAGCAGTACTTC.

The sample holds a few counts of this clone. This chain connects TRBV18 to TRBJ2-1, with 9 nucleotides matching TRBD2. The CDR3 is 15 amino acids. The germline V gene encodes CDR1 KGHSH and CDR2 LQKENI. Trimming cost V 3 bases and J 3 bases; bases outside gene matches: 3. The CDR3 loop is CASSPRLADYNEQFF. Here the CDR3 DNA reads TGTGCCAGCTCACCCCGACTAGCGGACTACAATGAGCAGTTCTTC.

The genes are TRBV9 and TRBJ1-2; no definite D call. Trimming removed 4 bases from V and 4 bases from J, with 17 bases in between. The germline V gene has CDR1 SGDLS and CDR2 YYNGEE. The CDR3 extends over 15 amino acids. CDR3 in amino acids: CASSKYDWAFYGYTF. CDR3 coding DNA: TGTGCCAGCAGCAAATACGATTGGGCGTTCTATGGCTACACCTTC.

The rearrangement uses TRBV7-8 and TRBJ2-7; TRBD2 might be the D (6 bases). The V gene lost 3 bases and the J gene lost 5 bases, with 14 bases spanning the gap. The CDR3 has 14 residues. CDR1 is SGHVS and CDR2 is FQNEAQ in the germline V gene. CDR3 DNA sequence: TGTGCCAGCAGCTTTTGGTTGGGCGGGAACGAGCAGTACTTC. Protein sequence: CASSFWLGGNEQYF.

The CDR3 reads CASSDSSSSYNEQFF. The DNA for the CDR3 is TGTGCCAGCAGTGATTCCAGCAGCTCCTACAATGAGCAGTTCTTC. V and J are TRBV6-1 and TRBJ2-1; D unresolved. CDR3 length: 15 amino acids. Trimming removed 3 bases from V and 0 bases from J, with 9 bases in between. Germline values: CDR1 MNHNS, CDR2 SASEGT.

The rearrangement uses TRBV6-1 and TRBJ2-5, with 12 bases lining up with TRBD1. The DNA matches TRBJ2-7 better at its end, which makes the J call doubtful. CDR3 length equals 15 residues. The V gene's germline CDR1 is MNHNS and CDR2 SASEGT. The CDR3: CASSEGQGAPYEQYF. Here the CDR3 DNA reads TGTGCCAGCAGTGAGGGACAGGGGGCTCCCTACGAGCAGTACTTC.

This chain joins TRBV5-6 and TRBJ2-1; no firm D call. Trimming cost V 4 bases and J 6 bases, with 8 bases left between them. The CDR3 is 12 amino acids. Germline V gives CDR1 SGHDT, CDR2 YYEEEE. CDR3 residues: CASSRPTNEQFF. In nucleotides, the CDR3 is TGTGCCAGCAGCCGGCCCACCAATGAGCAGTTCTTC.

The J gene is TRBJ2-7, the V gene TRBV4-1; 8 bases agree with TRBD2. This CDR3 comprises 16 residues. V gave up 4 bases and J gave up 2 bases; unmatched junction bases: 10. CDR1 MGHRA and CDR2 YSYEKL come from the germline V gene. The CDR3, as DNA: TGCGCCAGCAGCCTGTCGGCGGGCGGGAGGACCTACGAGCAGTACTTC. This encodes CASSLSAGGRTYEQYF.

The chain links TRBV29-1 to TRBJ2-7, with TRBD2 matching over 7 bases. Losses at the gene ends were 4 bases for V and 3 bases for J; bases not matched to a gene: 6. The CDR3 totals 13 residues. Germline loops: CDR1 SQVTM, CDR2 ANQGSEA. In DNA form, the CDR3 reads TGCAGCGTTGTGGGGGGGAGAGACTACGAGCAGTACTTC. Translating it yields CSVVGGRDYEQYF.

The V gene is TRBV27, the J gene TRBJ1-5; D call uncertain. CDR1 MNHEY and CDR2 SMNVEV come from the germline V gene (reference sequence). The CDR3 loop spans 19 amino acids. Trimming left V 2 bases short and J 2 bases short, with 22 bases between. The CDR3 sequence is CASSLPQTRRDEGNQPQHF. CDR3 bases: TGTGCCAGCAGTTTACCCCAGACTCGACGGGATGAGGGCAATCAGCCCCAGCATTTT.

The chain has TRBV29-1 and TRBJ2-4; D tentatively reads TRBD1 or TRBD2 (6 bases each). The V gene lost 1 base and the J gene lost 0 bases, with 13 bases spanning the gap. The CDR3 contains 16 residues. Germline values: CDR1 SQVTM, CDR2 ANQGSEA. CDR3: CSVEGPGAIAKNIQYF. CDR3 in DNA: TGCAGCGTTGAAGGTCCGGGGGCCATAGCCAAAAACATTCAGTACTTC.

This clone was counted only a few times. V gene TRBV25-1 combines with J gene TRBJ1-5; D uncertain. Germline lookup yields CDR1 MGHDK and CDR2 SYGVNS. CDR3 length equals 16 residues. V gave up 3 bases and J gave up 5 bases, with 17 bases separating them. The CDR3 bases are TGTGCCAGCAGTGACACCCGAGTATCCCCGTATCAGCCCCAGCATTTT. Protein sequence: CASSDTRVSPYQPQHF.

The chain joins TRBV5-1 to TRBJ2-7; D could derive from TRBD1 or TRBD2 (5 bases each). CDR1 SGHRS and CDR2 YFSETQ come from the germline V gene. Trimming took off 3 bases at V and 6 bases at J, with 13 bases between the two ends. The CDR3 consists of 13 residues. CDR3 sequence: CASSSGPPGEQYF. In DNA, the CDR3 is TGCGCCAGCAGCTCGGGACCACCTGGCGAGCAGTACTTC. The full variable domain, rest sourced from reference TRBV5-1 and TRBJ2-7, is KAGVTQTPRYLIKTRGQQVTLSCSPISGHRSVSWYQQTPGQGLQFLFEYFSETQRNKGNFPGRFSGRQFSNSRSEMNVSTLELGDSALYLCASSSGPPGEQYFGPGTRLTVT.